This entry is about one T cell receptor beta chain. The sample belongs to a study of blood T cell repertoires in COVID-19. On the study more broadly: COVID-19 samples collected from the United States, Italy and Spain covered acute and convalescent phases. T cells, B-cell-depleted T cells, or PBMCs supplied cDNA or gDNA.

Germline CDR1 is LNHNV and CDR2 is YYDKDF (reference sequence). CDR3 length equals 15 residues. With 0 bases removed from V and 3 bases from J, the gap between germline ends came to 11 bases. Original data processing: Estimation of nucleated cell counts relied on the amplification of reference gene primers. TCRdb's table, derived via immunoSEQ multiplex PCR, lists solely in-frame clones and lacks some. V and J calls and clone size are as listed in that table; D and trimming were resolved from the DNA. The repertoire holds about 99,000 clones, more than 85% seen once, with 5.5% to 7% in the top ten. The TCR comes from a human donor in a cohort sampled during active COVID-19. The chain is built from TRBV15 and TRBJ2-5; tentative D call: TRBD2 (5 bases). Material for sequencing was peripheral blood. CDR3 sequence: CATSRDQAEKETQYF. For the CDR3, the DNA is TGTGCCACCAGCAGAGATCAAGCGGAGAAAGAGACCCAGTACTTC.